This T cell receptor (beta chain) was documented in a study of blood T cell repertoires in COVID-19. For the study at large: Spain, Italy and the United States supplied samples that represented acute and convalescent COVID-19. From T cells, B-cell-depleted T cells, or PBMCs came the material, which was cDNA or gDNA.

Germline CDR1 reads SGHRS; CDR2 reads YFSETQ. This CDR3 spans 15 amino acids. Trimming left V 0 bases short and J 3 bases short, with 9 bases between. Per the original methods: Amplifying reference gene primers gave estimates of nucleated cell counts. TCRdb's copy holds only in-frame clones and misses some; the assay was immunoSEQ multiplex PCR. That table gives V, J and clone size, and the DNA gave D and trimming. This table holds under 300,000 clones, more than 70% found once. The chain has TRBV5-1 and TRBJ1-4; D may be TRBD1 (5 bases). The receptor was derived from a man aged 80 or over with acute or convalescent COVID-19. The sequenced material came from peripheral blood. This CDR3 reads CASSLGRASNEKLFF. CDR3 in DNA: TGCGCCAGCAGCTTGGGCAGGGCTTCTAATGAAAAACTGTTTTTT.